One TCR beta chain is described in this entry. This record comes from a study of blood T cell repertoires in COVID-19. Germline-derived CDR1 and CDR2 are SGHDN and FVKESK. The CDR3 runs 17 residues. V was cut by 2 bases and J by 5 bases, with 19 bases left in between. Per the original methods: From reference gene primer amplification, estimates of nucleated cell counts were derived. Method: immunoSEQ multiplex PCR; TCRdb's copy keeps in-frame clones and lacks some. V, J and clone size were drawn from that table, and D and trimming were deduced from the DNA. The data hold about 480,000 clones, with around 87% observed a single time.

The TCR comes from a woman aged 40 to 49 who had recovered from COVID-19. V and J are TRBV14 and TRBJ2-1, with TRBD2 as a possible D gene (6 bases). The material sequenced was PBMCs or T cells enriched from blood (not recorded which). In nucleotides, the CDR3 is TGTGCCAGCAGCCAATTTGTTTGGGACTCGAACCACAATGAGCAGTTCTTC. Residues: CASSQFVWDSNHNEQFF.